These 3 T cell receptor beta chains share one sample of origin, sequenced in a study of cytomegalovirus exposure and HLA in healthy donors. Researchers ran the PCR with 60 Vbeta and 13 Jbeta primers. The data were produced by immunoSEQ multiplex PCR, yet TCRdb's version contains in-frame clones alone and is incomplete. In the table there are roughly 100,000 clones, around 75% of which are singletons. Sequenced sample: PBMCs. The receptors here all came from a man aged 25 to 40 in good health and CMV-seronegative.

The chain is built from TRBV7-9 and TRBJ1-1; the D gene is possibly TRBD1 (5 bases). Germline CDR1 reads SEHNR; CDR2 reads FQNEAQ (reference sequence). V dropped 5 bases and J dropped 1 base, with 11 bases sitting between them. This CDR3 has 14 residues. The CDR3 DNA is TGTGCCAGCAGCAAACAGGCTTCGAACACTGAAGCTTTCTTT. Translated, it gives CASSKQASNTEAFF.

This clone appeared a few times. CDR3 DNA sequence: TGTGCCAGCAGAATCATTTCGGCAACTAATGAAAAACTGTTTTTT. It yields the protein CASRIISATNEKLFF. J is TRBJ1-4 and V is TRBV6-5; D gene ambiguous. The germline CDR1 and CDR2 sequences are MNHEY and SVGAGI. Trimming removed 6 bases from V and 0 bases from J, with 11 bases in between. The CDR3 loop spans 15 amino acids.

This rearrangement joins TRBV5-6 to TRBJ2-6; 7 bases align to TRBD1. This CDR3 region has 16 residues. From germline, CDR1 is SGHDT and CDR2 YYEEEE. The V segment lost 4 bases and the J segment 2 bases; nucleotides outside the gene matches: 6. The CDR3 loop reads CASSPVTGAGANVLTF. The CDR3 nucleotides read TGTGCCAGCAGCCCAGTAACAGGGGCTGGGGCCAACGTCCTGACTTTC. Together with reference TRBV5-6 and TRBJ2-6, the CDR3 gives the full variable domain: DAGVTQSPTHLIKTRGQQVTLRCSPKSGHDTVSWYQQALGQGPQFIFQYYEEEERQRGNFPDRFSGHQFPNYSSELNVNALLLGDSALYLCASSPVTGAGANVLTFGAGSRLTVL.